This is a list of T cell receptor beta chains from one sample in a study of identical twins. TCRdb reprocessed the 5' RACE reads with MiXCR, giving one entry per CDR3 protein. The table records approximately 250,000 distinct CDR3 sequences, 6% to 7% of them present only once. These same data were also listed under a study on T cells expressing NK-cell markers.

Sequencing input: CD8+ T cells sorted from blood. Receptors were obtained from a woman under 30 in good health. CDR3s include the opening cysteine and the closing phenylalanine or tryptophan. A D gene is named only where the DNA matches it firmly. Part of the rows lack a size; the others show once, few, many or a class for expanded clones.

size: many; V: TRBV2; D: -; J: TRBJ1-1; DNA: TGTGCCAACCGACAGTACACTGAAGCTTTCTTT; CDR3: CANRQYTEAFF
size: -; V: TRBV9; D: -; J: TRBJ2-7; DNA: TGTGCCAGCAGCGGGACACCAGCCTACGAGCAGTACTTC; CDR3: CASSGTPAYEQYF
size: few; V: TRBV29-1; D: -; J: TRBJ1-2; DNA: TGCAGCGTTGAACCCCGCTCTGGGACTAACTATGGCTACACCTTC; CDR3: CSVEPRSGTNYGYTF
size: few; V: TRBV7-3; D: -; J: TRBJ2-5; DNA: TGTGCCAGCAGTTTTACCGGGACTTATCCCCCTAATCTGTACTTC; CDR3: CASSFTGTYPPNLYF
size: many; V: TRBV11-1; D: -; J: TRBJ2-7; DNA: TGTGCCAGCAGCTATCTACCGGGACAGGGATTAGCGGGGGACTACGAGCAGTACTTC; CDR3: CASSYLPGQGLAGDYEQYF
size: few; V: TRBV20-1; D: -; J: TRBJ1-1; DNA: TGCAGTGCTTCACTAAGACTGAACACTGAAGCTTTCTTT; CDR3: CSASLRLNTEAFF
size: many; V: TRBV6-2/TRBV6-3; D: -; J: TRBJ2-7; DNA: TGTGCCAGCAGTTACGAATCCTACGAGCAGTACTTC; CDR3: CASSYESYEQYF
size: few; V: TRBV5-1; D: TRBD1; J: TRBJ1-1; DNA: TGCGCCAGCAGCTTAGGACAGGGCAGGAGCGAAGCTTTCTTT; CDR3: CASSLGQGRSEAFF
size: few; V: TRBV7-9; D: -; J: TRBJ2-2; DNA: TGTGCCAGCAGTCCCCCCACCGCGAACACCGGGGAGCTGTTTTTT; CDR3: CASSPPTANTGELFF
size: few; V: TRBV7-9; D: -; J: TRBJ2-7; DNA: TGTGCCAGCAGCCCCCCCGGGCGGGGTCGGGGCTACGAGCAGTACTTC; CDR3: CASSPPGRGRGYEQYF
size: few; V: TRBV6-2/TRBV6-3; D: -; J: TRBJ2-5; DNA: TGTGCCAGCAGTTACCGATCCGCCCAAGAGACCCAGTACTTC; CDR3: CASSYRSAQETQYF
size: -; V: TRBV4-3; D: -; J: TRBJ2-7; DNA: TGCGCCAGCAGCCAGGTACTAGGATCCTACGAGCAGTACTTC; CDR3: CASSQVLGSYEQYF
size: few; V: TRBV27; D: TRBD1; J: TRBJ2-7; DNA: TGTGCCAGCAGTTTGACAGGGGATGGCTACGAGCAGTACTTC; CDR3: CASSLTGDGYEQYF
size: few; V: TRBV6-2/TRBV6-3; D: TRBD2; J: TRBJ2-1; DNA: TGTGCCAGCAGTTACGGTGGCGGGAGAGTTTACAATGAGCAGTTCTTC; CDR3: CASSYGGGRVYNEQFF
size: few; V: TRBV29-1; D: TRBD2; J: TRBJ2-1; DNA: TGCAGCGTTGAGGAAAGCGGGAACAATGAGCAGTTCTTC; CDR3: CSVEESGNNEQFF
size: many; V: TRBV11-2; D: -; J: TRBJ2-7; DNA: TGTGCCAGCAGCTACGGGAGCGAGTATGAGCAGTACTTC; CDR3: CASSYGSEYEQYF
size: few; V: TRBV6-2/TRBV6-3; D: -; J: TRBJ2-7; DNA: TGTGCCAGCAGTTACTCCCTCGGCTACGAGCAGTACTTC; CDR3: CASSYSLGYEQYF
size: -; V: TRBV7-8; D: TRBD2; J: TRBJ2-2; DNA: TGTGCCAGCAGTCTAGGGTCCGCTAGCGGGGTGAACACCGGGGAGCTGTTTTTT; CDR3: CASSLGSASGVNTGELFF
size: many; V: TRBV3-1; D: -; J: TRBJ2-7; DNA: TGTGCCAGCAGCCAAGATATCAGGGTGGAGAGGGAGCAGTACTTC; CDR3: CASSQDIRVEREQYF
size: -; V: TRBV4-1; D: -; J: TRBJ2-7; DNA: TGCGCCACCAGCGCTCGAGGGGGCTACGAGCAGTACTTC; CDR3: CATSARGGYEQYF
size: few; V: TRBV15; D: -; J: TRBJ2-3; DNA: TGTGCCACCAGCAGAGTTGCCGGCTCTAGCACAGATACGCAGTATTTT; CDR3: CATSRVAGSSTDTQYF
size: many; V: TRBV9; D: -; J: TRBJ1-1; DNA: TGTGCCAGCAGCGTAGTGGGAGGAAACACTGAAGCTTTCTTT; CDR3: CASSVVGGNTEAFF
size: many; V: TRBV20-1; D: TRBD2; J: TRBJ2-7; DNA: TGCAGTGCTAGATTTCGCGGGAGAGGCCACGAGCAGTACTTC; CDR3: CSARFRGRGHEQYF
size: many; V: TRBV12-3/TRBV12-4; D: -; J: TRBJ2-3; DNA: TGTGCCAGCAGTTTAGGCCCCCCAGGGCCAGATACGCAGTATTTT; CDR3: CASSLGPPGPDTQYF
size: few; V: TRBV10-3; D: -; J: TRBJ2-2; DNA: TGTGCCATCAGTGTTGGGGGACCCTACACCGGGGAGCTGTTTTTT; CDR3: CAISVGGPYTGELFF
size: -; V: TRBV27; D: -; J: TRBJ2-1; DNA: TGTGCCAGCAGACTAGTTGAGTTAAATGAGCAGTTCTTC; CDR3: CASRLVELNEQFF
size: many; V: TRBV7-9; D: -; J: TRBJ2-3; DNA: TGTGCCAGCAGCTTCGGACCACTGAGGGATACGCAGTATTTT; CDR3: CASSFGPLRDTQYF
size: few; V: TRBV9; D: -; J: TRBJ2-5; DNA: TGTGCCAGCAGCGGGGGGAGTCCAGAGACCCAGTACTTC; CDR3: CASSGGSPETQYF
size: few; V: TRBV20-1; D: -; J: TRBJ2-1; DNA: TGCAGTGCCGAGGGGGGGGACTACAATGAGCAGTTCTTC; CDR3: CSAEGGDYNEQFF
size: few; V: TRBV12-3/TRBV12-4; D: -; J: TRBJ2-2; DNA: TGTGCCAGCAGTGGACAGAACACCGGGGAGCTGTTTTTT; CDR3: CASSGQNTGELFF
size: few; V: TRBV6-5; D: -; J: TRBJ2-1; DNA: TGTGCCAGCAGTTACCTCCCCGTTGGAGGGAATGAGCAGTTCTTC; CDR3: CASSYLPVGGNEQFF
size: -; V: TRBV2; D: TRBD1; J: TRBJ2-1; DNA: TGTGCCAGCAGTGTCGGACAGGGGGCGTATGAGCAGTTCTTC; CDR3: CASSVGQGAYEQFF
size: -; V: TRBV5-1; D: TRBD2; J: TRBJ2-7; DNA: TGCGCCAGCAGCTTGGTTCGAGCGGGAGACGAGCAGTACTTC; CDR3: CASSLVRAGDEQYF
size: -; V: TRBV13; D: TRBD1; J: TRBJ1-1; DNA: TGTGCCAGCAGCTCCGGGACAGGGGGTGATGAAGCTTTCTTT; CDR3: CASSSGTGGDEAFF
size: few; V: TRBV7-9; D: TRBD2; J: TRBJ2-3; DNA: TGTGCCAGCAGCGCGACTAGCGGGGCTGGAGATACGCAGTATTTT; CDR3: CASSATSGAGDTQYF
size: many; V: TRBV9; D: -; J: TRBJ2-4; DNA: TGTGCCAGCAGCGTGTACTCTACTAGTCGTGGAAACATTCAGTACTTC; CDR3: CASSVYSTSRGNIQYF
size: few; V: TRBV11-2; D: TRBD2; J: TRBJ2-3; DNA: TGTGCCAGCAGCTTAGGCCCTAGCGGGACAGATACGCAGTATTTT; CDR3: CASSLGPSGTDTQYF
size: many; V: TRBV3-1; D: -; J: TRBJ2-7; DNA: TGTGCCAGCAGTCGAGACTCCTACGAGCAGTACTTC; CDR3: CASSRDSYEQYF
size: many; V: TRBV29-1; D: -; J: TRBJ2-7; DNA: TGCAGCGTTGGCACCGGCCTCTATGACGAGCAGTACTTC; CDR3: CSVGTGLYDEQYF
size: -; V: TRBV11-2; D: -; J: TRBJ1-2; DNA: TGTGCCAGCAGCTTAGAGGTGATCTATGGCTACACCTTC; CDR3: CASSLEVIYGYTF
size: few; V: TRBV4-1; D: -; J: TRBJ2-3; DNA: TGCGCCAGCAGCCCGGGACTCCCCCAGGATACGCAGTATTTT; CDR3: CASSPGLPQDTQYF
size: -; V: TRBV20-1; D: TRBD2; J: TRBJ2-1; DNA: TGCAGTGCTCCCCCTGGGACTAGCGGGGCCCAGGAGCAGTTCTTC; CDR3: CSAPPGTSGAQEQFF
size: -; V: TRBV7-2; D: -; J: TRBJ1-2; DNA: TGTGCCAGCAGCTCCAGGGGTAATGTCTATGGCTACACCTTC; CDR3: CASSSRGNVYGYTF
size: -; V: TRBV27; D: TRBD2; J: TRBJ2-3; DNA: TGTGCCAGCAGTTTCCGACGGGGGGGCCCAGATACGCAGTATTTT; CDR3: CASSFRRGGPDTQYF
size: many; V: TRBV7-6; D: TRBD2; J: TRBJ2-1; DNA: TGTGCCAGCAGCTTGGACGGACTAGCGGTTCTCTCCTACAATGAGCAGTTCTTC; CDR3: CASSLDGLAVLSYNEQFF
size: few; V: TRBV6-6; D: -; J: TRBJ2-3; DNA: TGTGCCAGCAAGTGGGCCATCACAGATACGCAGTATTTT; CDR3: CASKWAITDTQYF
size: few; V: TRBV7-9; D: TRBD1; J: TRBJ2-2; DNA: TGTGCCAGCAGCTTAGACAGGGGGCTCATCGGGGAGCTGTTTTTT; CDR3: CASSLDRGLIGELFF
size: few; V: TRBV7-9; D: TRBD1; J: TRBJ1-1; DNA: TGTGCCAGCAGCTCCCTCGGACAGGGGGCGATTGGGACTGAAGCTTTCTTT; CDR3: CASSSLGQGAIGTEAFF
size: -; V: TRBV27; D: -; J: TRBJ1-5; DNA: TGTGCCAGCAGTTTATCGATAGGGGGCAATCAGCCCCAGCATTTT; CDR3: CASSLSIGGNQPQHF